The entry that follows covers one TCR beta chain sequence. Gene names are mouse gene names. Read data end 1 residue before the CDR3 end; the end is taken from the germline J gene. Here immunoSEQ multiplex PCR was the method, and the copy in TCRdb shows in-frame clones only, minus some. The sample lists approximately 7,100 clones, around a third seen once, with 5.5% to 7.5% in the top ten. This entry is derived from a study of tissue T cells after allogeneic stem cell transplantation. Time point defined: mouse harvest day 14 after allogeneic transplant. The graft held 10^6 splenic CD5+ T cells and 10^7 T-cell-depleted bone marrow cells. With 6 bases removed from V and 6 bases from J, the gap between germline ends came to 2 bases. Germline V CDR1 and CDR2: SGHND, FRSKSL. CDR3 length: 9 residues.

The V gene is TRBV15, the J gene TRBJ1-1; D gene uncertain. Sequenced sample: skin. The sequence came from a female BALB/c mouse given C57BL/6 T cells with graft-versus-host disease after an allogeneic hematopoietic cell transplant. Partial CDR3 DNA: TGTGCCAGCAGCCCAGAAGTCTTC. Amino acids: CASSPEVF. From start to end, the CDR3 is CASSPEVFF.